This T cell receptor (beta chain) was sequenced in a study of cytomegalovirus exposure and HLA in healthy donors. General study points: TCR beta V- and J-gene trimming, according to a later analysis, was linked to a missense DCLRE1C variant. Some V segments, TRBV6-2 and TRBV6-3 among them, were indistinguishable and were therefore excluded.

In regard to this clone: Its antigen is not identified.

V was pared by 4 bases and J by 4 bases, with 4 bases of the junction left unmatched. Germline CDR1 and CDR2: SGHDT and YYEEEE. The CDR3 is made up of 14 amino acids. The PCR ran on 60 Vbeta and 13 Jbeta primers. Sequencing was performed with immunoSEQ multiplex PCR; in TCRdb, only in-frame clones are kept and a portion is missing. Here the sample spans approximately 210,000 clones, approximately 80% being singletons. Nominally healthy donors provided the samples, though records likely missed some immune exposures. The sample comprised PBMCs. The genes are TRBV5-6 and TRBJ2-2; 7 nucleotides agree with TRBD1. The TCR was taken from a woman aged 45-65 years in good health and CMV-seropositive. The CDR3 loop reads CASSIQGLTGELFF. As DNA, the CDR3 is TGTGCCAGCAGCATACAGGGGCTCACCGGGGAGCTGTTTTTT.